Listed below are T cell receptor beta chains from one sample, sequenced in a study of cytomegalovirus exposure and HLA in healthy donors. This table comes from immunoSEQ multiplex PCR, and its TCRdb copy is limited to in-frame clones, with some not included. The data show some 100,000 clones, roughly three quarters seen once. Input material: PBMCs. The source of these receptors is a woman in her thirties or forties in good health and CMV-seropositive. The CDR3 runs from the conserved cysteine through the conserved F or W. A D gene is named only where the DNA matches it firmly. Clone size is stated in some rows and not others, as once, few, many or a class when expanded.

TRBJ1-1 | TRBV6-5 | . | . | TGTGCCAGCAGCAAAAGACTTCCCCGTGAAGCTTTCTTT | CASSKRLPREAFF
TRBJ2-5 | TRBV5-1 | . | . | TGCGCCAGCAGCTTGGCCGAAGAGACCCAGTACTTC | CASSLAEETQYF
TRBJ1-4 | TRBV30 | . | TRBD1 | TGTGCCTGGAGTCCAGGGGGGACGAATAATGAAAAACTGTTTTTT | CAWSPGGTNNEKLFF
TRBJ2-1 | TRBV2 | . | TRBD1 | TGTGCCAGCAGTTTGACAGGGAGGTTGACAGGGGATGAGCAGTTCTTC | CASSLTGRLTGDEQFF
TRBJ1-1 | TRBV2 | . | TRBD1 | TGTGCCAGCACCGGGGGGACAGGGTGGGAGAACACTGAAGCTTTCTTT | CASTGGTGWENTEAFF
TRBJ1-3 | TRBV6-5 | . | . | TGTGCCAGCAGTTACTCGCCAGCTGGAAACACCATATATTTT | CASSYSPAGNTIYF
TRBJ2-2 | TRBV4-1 | . | TRBD2 | TGCGCCAGCAGCAGCGCCGGGACTAGTAAGTCGGAGGAGCTGTTTTTT | CASSSAGTSKSEELFF
TRBJ1-5 | TRBV29-1 | . | . | TGCAGCGTTATCCTGCGGGGCAACGGCAATCAGCCCCAGCATTTT | CSVILRGNGNQPQHF
TRBJ2-7 | TRBV30 | . | TRBD1 | TGTGCCTGGAGTGCGGACAGGGGTCAAGAGCAGTACTTC | CAWSADRGQEQYF
TRBJ1-3 | TRBV7-9 | . | . | TGTGCCAGCAGCTTAGGACAGATGAGCTCTGGAAACACCATATATTTT | CASSLGQMSSGNTIYF
TRBJ1-1 | TRBV7-2 | . | . | TGTGCCAGCAGCTTCCCACATGACACTGAAGCTTTCTTT | CASSFPHDTEAFF
TRBJ1-2 | TRBV19 | few | . | TGTGCCAGTCAACAGGGTTGGGATAACTATGGCTACACCTTC | CASQQGWDNYGYTF
TRBJ2-5 | TRBV30 | . | TRBD1 | TGTGCCTGGAGTGTAGGGGGCCTAAAGTACTTC | CAWSVGGLKYF
TRBJ2-1 | TRBV7-2 | . | . | TGTGCCAGCAGCCTAGCGAGGCAGGGTGAGCAGTTCTTC | CASSLARQGEQFF
TRBJ2-7 | TRBV5-6 | . | TRBD2 | TGTGCCAGCTCCTGGGGTGGGGGGGTAGGCGAGCAGTACTTC | CASSWGGGVGEQYF
TRBJ1-2 | TRBV18 | once | . | TGTGCCAGCTCACCAGATATGGGGCCTATGGGATACACCTTC | CASSPDMGPMGYTF
TRBJ2-6 | TRBV30 | . | . | TGTGCCTGGAGTGTACACTCTGGGGCCAACGTCCTGACTTTC | CAWSVHSGANVLTF
TRBJ2-5 | TRBV7-3 | few | TRBD2 | TGTGCCAGCAGCTTCGGCGGGGGGGCGGGTGAGACCCAGTACTTC | CASSFGGGAGETQYF
TRBJ1-1 | TRBV27 | . | . | TGTGCCAGCATGTCACCGCAGATGAACACTGAAGCTTTCTTT | CASMSPQMNTEAFF
TRBJ2-7 | TRBV5-1 | . | TRBD2 | TGCGCCAGCAGCATATTAGCGGGGGTCGACGAGCAGTACTTC | CASSILAGVDEQYF
TRBJ1-1 | TRBV9 | once | . | TGTGCCAGCAGCGTAGAGACAGGAACTGAAGCTTTCTTT | CASSVETGTEAFF
TRBJ1-4 | TRBV6-1 | few | . | TGTGCCAGCAGTGCCCAGACAGATGAAAAACTGTTTTTT | CASSAQTDEKLFF
TRBJ2-7 | TRBV7-2 | . | TRBD2 | TGTGCCAGCAGCCCAGGACTAGCGGGGGGAGGCTACGAGCAGTACTTC | CASSPGLAGGGYEQYF
TRBJ1-6 | TRBV30 | . | TRBD1 | TGTGCCTGGAGTGTACTGGACAGGGGCTCACCCCTCCACTTT | CAWSVLDRGSPLHF